This passage covers 23 T cell receptor beta chains from one sample sequenced in a study of a mutant IDH1 vaccine in newly diagnosed glioma (dated by TCRdb to the early 2020s). The antigens these receptors bind are not known. According to the study, the label for this sample's time point signals: week 5, during vaccination. Each vaccine dose was 300 ug of a 20-mer mutant IDH1 peptide in Montanide, given subcutaneously with topical imiquimod. Library preparation employed the immunoSEQ multiplex PCR assay. The table comes from immuneACCESS by way of TCRdb, which keeps in-frame sequences with V and J called. Part of the clones is missing from these tables; in studies checked, under half for an unresolved V gene and the rest for unknown reasons. For this sample there are 35,000 to 45,000 clones; approximately 93% appear just once. The ten largest clones represent about 2.4% of the sample. The sequenced sample was PBMCs, obtained from a glioma patient whose treatment included an IDH1 peptide vaccine. The receptors were gathered from a middle-aged man with glioma.

The chain is built from TRBV4-2 and TRBJ1-1; 7 bases align to TRBD1. Looked up from germline, CDR1 is LGHNA and CDR2 is YNFKEQ. The CDR3 runs to 15 residues. The V segment lost 1 base and the J segment 2 bases; nucleotides outside the gene matches: 4. CDR3: CASSQGQGFNTEAFF. CDR3 DNA: TGTGCCAGCAGCCAAGGACAGGGATTTAACACTGAAGCTTTCTTT.

This clone was observed a few times. The chain joins TRBV6-6 to TRBJ1-5; 8 nucleotides agree with TRBD1. Germline CDR1 and CDR2: MNHNY and SVGAGI (reference sequence). The CDR3 loop spans 16 amino acids. With 3 bases clipped from V and 2 bases from J, the junction kept 6 bases outside the gene matches. CDR3 protein: CASSYAQGGGNQPQHF. The CDR3 nucleotides are TGTGCCAGCAGTTATGCACAGGGGGGGGGCAATCAGCCCCAGCATTTT.

This chain joins TRBV18 and TRBJ1-1; D call uncertain. V was shortened by 3 bases and J by 4 bases, with 12 bases between the two germline ends. The CDR3 loop spans 14 amino acids. Germline lookup yields CDR1 KGHSH and CDR2 LQKENI. CDR3 amino acids: CASSPWRSGTEAFF. In DNA form, the CDR3 reads TGTGCCAGCTCACCTTGGCGGTCGGGCACTGAAGCTTTCTTT.

The chain carries TRBV6-1 and TRBJ1-1; weak D call: TRBD1 (6 bases). Per the germline V gene, CDR1 is MNHNS and CDR2 is SASEGT. CDR3 length: 13 residues. V was clipped by 6 bases and J by 7 bases, with 15 bases between them. As DNA, the CDR3 is TGTGCCAGCAGGTTTGACAGGAGGGATGAAGCTTTCTTT. Translated, it gives CASRFDRRDEAFF.

V and J are TRBV6-5 and TRBJ2-1; D is uncertain. V was trimmed by 2 bases and J by 5 bases, leaving 1 base between them. The germline CDR1 and CDR2 sequences are MNHEY and SVGAGI. The CDR3 runs 11 residues. The CDR3 DNA follows: TGTGCCAGCAGTTACCACAATGAGCAGTTCTTC. This encodes CASSYHNEQFF.

Within the sample, this clone is medium-sized. The chain recombines TRBV9 with TRBJ1-2, with TRBD1 matching over 9 bases. The CDR3 extends over 15 amino acids. The ends lost 3 bases at V and 3 bases at J; junction bases unmatched: 6. Germline lookup yields CDR1 SGDLS and CDR2 YYNGEE. CDR3 DNA sequence: TGTGCCAGCAGCGATTCGACAGGGGGGGACTATGGCTACACCTTC. It codes for CASSDSTGGDYGYTF.

V gene TRBV7-9 combines with J gene TRBJ1-1; D is ambiguous. The CDR3 spans 13 residues. V dropped 0 bases and J dropped 6 bases, with 8 bases sitting between them. Germline V gene lookup returns CDR1 SEHNR and CDR2 FQNEAQ (reference sequence). CDR3 sequence reads: CASSLAGGPEAFF. CDR3 DNA: TGTGCCAGCAGCTTAGCGGGTGGGCCTGAAGCTTTCTTT.

The V and J genes are TRBV7-2 and TRBJ1-2, with a possible D match to TRBD1 (6 bases). Germline values: CDR1 SGHTA, CDR2 FQGNSA. V was pared by 5 bases and J by 5 bases, with 12 bases between. The CDR3 contains 13 residues. CDR3 protein: CASSRGGNYGYTF. The CDR3 DNA follows: TGTGCCAGCAGCCGAGGGGGGAATTATGGCTACACCTTC.

The V gene is TRBV2, the J gene TRBJ2-7, with 10 bases that match TRBD1. Germline loops: CDR1 SNHLY, CDR2 FYNNEI. This CDR3 region has 13 residues. V shed 10 bases, J shed 5 bases, and the junction held 8 bases outside the gene matches. The CDR3 here is CATTGQGIHEQYF. Here the CDR3 DNA reads TGTGCCACCACGGGACAGGGGATCCACGAGCAGTACTTC.

The rearrangement uses TRBV25-1 and TRBJ1-1, with D possibly TRBD1 on 6 matching bases. Trimming stripped 7 bases from V and 4 bases from J, with 16 bases between. From germline, CDR1 is MGHDK and CDR2 SYGVNS. This CDR3 contains 14 residues. Here the CDR3 DNA reads TGTGCCAGCACCCCACGGGGAGGGGGCACTGAAGCTTTCTTT. Amino acid sequence: CASTPRGGGTEAFF.

The chain recombines TRBV28 with TRBJ2-7; 9 nucleotides align to TRBD2. The ends lost 3 bases at V and 2 bases at J; junction bases unmatched: 2. Looked up from germline, CDR1 is MDHEN and CDR2 is SYDVKM. The CDR3 has 14 amino acids. CDR3 sequence (DNA): TGTGCCAGCAGTTTGCCTAGCGGGGCCTACGAGCAGTACTTC. This gives the protein CASSLPSGAYEQYF.

The chain couples TRBV5-1 to TRBJ2-7, with 7 bases fitting TRBD2. The germline CDR1 and CDR2 sequences are SGHRS and YFSETQ. The CDR3 loop spans 15 amino acids. The junction had 4 bases not matched to a gene; V was cut back by 0 bases and J by 1 base. The DNA for the CDR3 is TGCGCCAGCAGCTTGGACGGGAGGCCGTCCTACGAGCAGTACTTC. Translation: CASSLDGRPSYEQYF.

This sequence joins TRBV7-9 and TRBJ1-4; no firm D call. This CDR3 has 14 amino acids. V gave up 2 bases and J gave up 5 bases, with 9 bases separating them. Germline-derived CDR1 and CDR2 are SEHNR and FQNEAQ (reference sequence). CDR3 loop: CASSLTQLNEKLFF. Here the CDR3 DNA reads TGTGCCAGCAGCTTAACACAGTTAAATGAAAAACTGTTTTTT.

With respect to this clone: At the DNA level, this CDR3 is encoded by other sequences in the same sample as well. The rearrangement uses TRBV6-5 and TRBJ2-7; D gene uncertain. The ends were cut back, 2 bases at V and 7 bases at J, with 6 bases in the middle. CDR1 MNHEY and CDR2 SVGAGI come from the germline V gene. The CDR3 totals 11 residues. The CDR3 is CASSYGREQYF. The CDR3 DNA sequence: TGTGCCAGCAGTTACGGAAGGGAGCAGTACTTC.

The chain carries TRBV5-1 and TRBJ2-3, with D uncertain. The CDR3 consists of 14 residues. Germline CDR1 is SGHRS and CDR2 is YFSETQ. V was cut by 0 bases and J by 3 bases, with 8 bases left in between. DNA for the CDR3: TGCGCCAGCAGCTTGGGGCAAGATACAGATACGCAGTATTTT. It encodes CASSLGQDTDTQYF.

The genes are TRBV5-5 and TRBJ1-5; possible D gene TRBD1, 5 bases. This CDR3 has 14 residues. Between the trimmed V and J ends, which lost 2 bases and 8 bases, there was a span of 14 bases. CDR1 is SGHKS and CDR2 is YYEKEE in the germline V gene (reference sequence). The DNA for the CDR3 is TGTGCCAGCAGCTTAATCCAGGGCGGGGAGCCCCAGCATTTT. This encodes CASSLIQGGEPQHF.

The V gene is TRBV7-2, the J gene TRBJ2-2, with TRBD2 matching 11 bases. The V segment lost 7 bases and the J segment 7 bases; nucleotides outside the gene matches: 8. CDR3 length: 15 amino acids. The germline gives CDR1 SGHTA, CDR2 FQGNSA. The CDR3 reads CASIIAGGPSGELFF. The CDR3 DNA follows: TGTGCCAGCATCATAGCGGGGGGGCCGAGCGGGGAGCTGTTTTTT.

The chain couples TRBV27 to TRBJ1-1; D is undetermined. The CDR3 extends over 14 amino acids. V was clipped by 2 bases and J by 1 base, with 8 bases between them. Germline loops: CDR1 MNHEY, CDR2 SMNVEV (reference sequence). The CDR3 region has the DNA TGTGCCAGCAGTTTAGTGCGGTGGAACACTGAAGCTTTCTTT. Protein: CASSLVRWNTEAFF.

J is TRBJ2-2 and V is TRBV28, with TRBD2 matching over 9 bases. The ends lost 5 bases at V and 6 bases at J; junction bases unmatched: 16. The CDR3 is made up of 18 amino acids. Germline CDR1 reads MDHEN; CDR2 reads SYDVKM. The CDR3 loop is CASSTLGTSTLLPGELFF. In DNA form, the CDR3 reads TGTGCCAGCAGTACCCTCGGGACTAGCACCCTCCTCCCCGGGGAGCTGTTTTTT.

The chain uses TRBV2 and TRBJ1-5, with TRBD1 matching over 7 bases. The CDR3 totals 16 residues. V was pared by 8 bases and J by 0 bases, with 10 bases of the junction left unmatched. Germline-derived CDR1 and CDR2 are SNHLY and FYNNEI. CDR3 sequence: CASRRQGGNSNQPQHF. CDR3 nucleotides: TGTGCCAGCCGCCGCCAGGGGGGAAATAGCAATCAGCCCCAGCATTTT.

V gene TRBV19 combines with J gene TRBJ2-7; 7 nucleotides align to TRBD2. Germline assignment: CDR1 LNHDA and CDR2 SQIVND (reference sequence). There are 13 residues in the CDR3. Trimming removed 5 bases from V and 2 bases from J; junction bases left unmatched: 3. CDR3 sequence (DNA): TGTGCCAGTAGTCTTCGGGGGGCCTACGAGCAGTACTTC. This gives the protein CASSLRGAYEQYF. The full variable domain, in which reference TRBV19 and TRBJ2-7 provide the parts outside the CDR3, is DGGITQSPKYLFRKEGQNVTLSCEQNLNHDAMYWYRQDPGQGLRLIYYSQIVNDFQKGDIAEGYSVSREKKESFPLTVTSAQKNPTAFYLCASSLRGAYEQYFGPGTRLTVT.

The chain couples TRBV15 to TRBJ2-3; 7 nucleotides agree with TRBD1. The CDR3 runs to 16 residues. Trimming at V came to 1 base and at J to 0 bases, leaving 4 bases not matched to a gene. From germline, CDR1 is LNHNV and CDR2 YYDKDF (reference sequence). CDR3 nucleotide sequence: TGTGCCACCAGCAGAGTGGACAGGCGGAGCACAGATACGCAGTATTTT. Its protein product is CATSRVDRRSTDTQYF.

This chain links TRBV10-3 with TRBJ2-1; a possible D gene is TRBD2 (6 bases). The germline V gene encodes CDR1 ENHRY and CDR2 SYGVKD. Between the trimmed V and J ends, which lost 9 bases and 8 bases, there was a span of 20 bases. This CDR3 spans 14 amino acids. For the CDR3, the DNA is TGTGCCATTAAACTAGCTTCGTTAGGGCATGAGCAGTTCTTC. Amino acids: CAIKLASLGHEQFF.